The 29 T cell receptor beta chains below all came from one sample that was sequenced in a study of technical replicates of blood from a handful of donors. Here immunoSEQ multiplex PCR was the method, and the copy in TCRdb shows in-frame clones only, minus some. Of about 81,000 clones detected, approximately 95% appear once; the ten largest clones hold 0.36%. The source material was T cells isolated from PBMCs. The receptor source for this set is a human donor in good health.

This sequence joins TRBV6-1 and TRBJ2-1, with a weak D call TRBD2 (5 bases). The CDR3 is 12 residues long. Germline V CDR1 and CDR2: MNHNS, SASEGT. V was clipped by 4 bases and J by 9 bases, with 10 bases between them. The CDR3 loop is CASSALVSEQFF. The CDR3 bases are TGTGCCAGCAGTGCACTAGTTTCTGAGCAGTTCTTC.

This clone was seen a single time. The J gene is TRBJ2-7, the V gene TRBV25-1; D unclear. This CDR3 spans 13 amino acids. V gave up 9 bases and J gave up 2 bases, with 14 bases separating them. Germline lookup yields CDR1 MGHDK and CDR2 SYGVNS. The DNA for the CDR3 is TGTGCCAGGCCCCGGGTAGGAGCCTACGAGCAGTACTTC. Protein sequence: CARPRVGAYEQYF.

This clone showed up just once. V is TRBV4-1 and J is TRBJ1-1; no firm D call. The CDR3 spans 15 residues. Per germline, CDR1 MGHRA and CDR2 YSYEKL. Deletions cut 1 base from V and 0 bases from J, with 9 bases between. CDR3 residues: CASSQGRLVNTEAFF. CDR3 DNA: TGCGCCAGCAGCCAAGGTCGGTTAGTGAACACTGAAGCTTTCTTT.

The chain links TRBV9 to TRBJ1-2; 7 bases are a match to TRBD1. Germline V gene lookup returns CDR1 SGDLS and CDR2 YYNGEE. J lost 4 bases, V lost 0 bases, and 3 bases had no gene match. This CDR3 has 14 amino acids. The CDR3 loop reads CASSVGRDSYGYTF. As DNA, the CDR3 is TGTGCCAGCAGCGTAGGCCGGGACAGCTATGGCTACACCTTC.

CDR3 nucleotides: TGCGCCAGCAGCTTGGCCTTAAAAGACAGGCCCCTTAGCGCTGGGGCCAACGTCCTGACTTTC. Translating gives CASSLALKDRPLSAGANVLTF. The rearrangement links TRBV5-1 to TRBJ2-6, with a tentative D call TRBD1 (6 bases). The CDR3 has 21 residues. V lost 0 bases and J 2 bases, leaving 24 bases between the germline ends. Germline V lookup: CDR1 SGHRS, CDR2 YFSETQ.

The chain has TRBV7-9 and TRBJ1-1; no firm D call. Germline V CDR1 and CDR2: SEHNR, FQNEAQ (reference sequence). The V and J ends lost 2 bases and 1 base respectively, with 8 bases between them. This CDR3 spans 14 amino acids. CDR3 loop: CASSLNAANTEAFF. The CDR3 region has the DNA TGTGCCAGCAGCTTAAACGCGGCGAACACTGAAGCTTTCTTT. The complete variable domain, with remaining parts taken from reference TRBV7-9 and TRBJ1-1, reads DTGVSQNPRHKITKRGQNVTFRCDPISEHNRLYWYRQTLGQGPEFLTYFQNEAQLEKSRLLSDRFSAERPKGSFSTLEIQRTEQGDSAMYLCASSLNAANTEAFFGQGTRLTVV.

The chain employs TRBV25-1 and TRBJ1-3, with TRBD1 matching 8 bases. The CDR3 has 17 residues. J was trimmed by 4 bases and V by 4 bases; bases with no gene match: 12. Germline assignment: CDR1 MGHDK and CDR2 SYGVNS. In DNA form, the CDR3 reads TGTGCCAGCAGTGGGGGGACAGGCGTTCGGGGGGGAAACACCATATATTTT. The encoded protein is CASSGGTGVRGGNTIYF.

The CDR3 nucleotides are TGTGCCTGGGGTTGGACAGGGGCGAGTCAGCCCCAGCATTTT. This encodes CAWGWTGASQPQHF. The rearrangement joins TRBV30 to TRBJ1-5, with 9 positions matching TRBD1. The length of the CDR3 is 14 residues. Germline V gene data show CDR1 as GTSNPN and CDR2 as SVGIG (reference sequence). Trimming removed 5 bases from V and 6 bases from J; junction bases left unmatched: 8.

The genes are TRBV28 and TRBJ1-4, with D possibly being TRBD1 (6 bases). Germline values: CDR1 MDHEN, CDR2 SYDVKM. Trimming took 5 bases from V and 0 from J, leaving 10 bases between them. CDR3 length: 15 residues. CDR3 bases: TGTGCCAGCAGTATGGACAGTACAACTAATGAAAAACTGTTTTTT. It yields the protein CASSMDSTTNEKLFF. Together with reference TRBV28 and TRBJ1-4, the CDR3 gives the full variable domain: DVKVTQSSRYLVKRTGEKVFLECVQDMDHENMFWYRQDPGLGLRLIYFSYDVKMKEKGDIPEGYSVSREKKERFSLILESASTNQTSMYLCASSMDSTTNEKLFFGSGTQLSVL.

This clone came up once. The genes are TRBV6-5 and TRBJ1-2; 8 nucleotides line up with TRBD1. Germline V gene lookup returns CDR1 MNHEY and CDR2 SVGAGI. The ends lost 3 bases at V and 6 bases at J; junction bases unmatched: 9. The length of the CDR3 is 15 residues. The CDR3 DNA sequence: TGTGCCAGCAGTTATTCTTCCAGGGGGCTAGATGGCTACACCTTC. Its protein product is CASSYSSRGLDGYTF.

The chain employs TRBV27 and TRBJ2-1; 8 bases map to TRBD2. The germline V gene encodes CDR1 MNHEY and CDR2 SMNVEV (reference sequence). Germline trimming cut 5 bases from V and 5 bases from J; bases unmatched to any gene: 5. The CDR3 covers 14 residues. The CDR3 nucleotides are TGTGCCAGCAGTGAGCGGGAGTGGGACAATGAGCAGTTCTTC. This sequence encodes CASSEREWDNEQFF.

The chain has TRBV13 and TRBJ2-4, with D possibly being TRBD2 (5 bases). CDR1 is PRHDT and CDR2 is FYEKMQ in the germline V gene (reference sequence). This CDR3 comprises 15 residues. V shed 4 bases and J shed 7 bases, with 17 bases lying between them. This CDR3 is CASSYRGFIGNIQYF. CDR3 in DNA: TGTGCCAGCAGCTACAGAGGGTTTATTGGGAACATTCAGTACTTC.

The J gene is TRBJ2-1, the V gene TRBV5-4; TRBD2 agrees at 12 bases. Germline CDR1 and CDR2: SGHNT and YYREEE (reference sequence). The CDR3 runs 18 residues. V shed 4 bases and J 3 bases; nucleotides not matched to a gene: 11. The CDR3 coding sequence is TGTGCCAGCAGCCCCGGGACTAGCGGGCGGCAATACTACAATGAGCAGTTCTTC. This sequence encodes CASSPGTSGRQYYNEQFF.

The rearrangement links TRBV2 to TRBJ2-7; D unresolved. The CDR3 runs to 11 residues. V lost 3 bases to trimming and J lost 5 bases, with 5 bases between them. Germline-derived CDR1 and CDR2 are SNHLY and FYNNEI. The CDR3 reads CASSDRDEQYF. Written as DNA, the CDR3 is TGTGCCAGCAGTGATAGAGACGAGCAGTACTTC.

This chain links TRBV2 with TRBJ2-7, with D hard to call. V lost 7 bases, J lost 7 bases, and 2 bases lay in between. Germline V gene sequence: CDR1 SNHLY, CDR2 FYNNEI. The CDR3 loop spans 8 amino acids. CDR3 sequence: CASTEQYF. Written as DNA, the CDR3 is TGTGCCAGCACTGAGCAGTACTTC.

V gene TRBV28 combines with J gene TRBJ1-2, with 7 bases matching TRBD1. V was pared by 6 bases and J by 2 bases, with 6 bases of the junction left unmatched. The germline gives CDR1 MDHEN, CDR2 SYDVKM. This CDR3 contains 14 residues. The CDR3 region has the DNA TGTGCCAGCAGGACCGGACAGGCGAACTATGGCTACACCTTC. It specifies CASRTGQANYGYTF.

J is TRBJ2-3 and V is TRBV18; 14 bases match TRBD2. Trimming cost V 2 bases and J 3 bases; bases outside gene matches: 4. The CDR3 loop spans 17 amino acids. Germline-derived CDR1 and CDR2 are KGHSH and LQKENI. DNA for the CDR3: TGTGCCAGCTCACCAAGACTAGCGGGAGGGGAGACAGATACGCAGTATTTT. Its translation is CASSPRLAGGETDTQYF.

The chain carries TRBV10-3 and TRBJ2-7; 9 bases map to TRBD2. The CDR3 contains 14 residues. J gave up 0 bases and V 5 bases, and 2 bases lay outside the gene matches. Germline assignment: CDR1 ENHRY and CDR2 SYGVKD. The CDR3 loop is CAISPSGNSYEQYF. In DNA form, the CDR3 reads TGTGCCATCAGTCCTAGCGGGAACTCCTACGAGCAGTACTTC.

The gene calls are TRBV27 and TRBJ1-5; tentative D call: TRBD1 (5 bases). This CDR3 has 14 residues. CDR1 and CDR2 from the germline V gene are MNHEY and SMNVEV (reference sequence). V gave up 6 bases and J gave up 5 bases, with 14 bases separating them. As DNA, the CDR3 is TGTGCCAGCAGCCCAGACAGTAAATATCAGCCCCAGCATTTT. Its protein is CASSPDSKYQPQHF.

In DNA, the CDR3 is TGTGCCAGCAGCTTCAAAGAGACCCAGTACTTC. Its protein product is CASSFKETQYF. The V and J genes are TRBV7-2 and TRBJ2-5; the D is unclear. Germline lookup yields CDR1 SGHTA and CDR2 FQGNSA. V was pared by 3 bases and J by 3 bases, with 2 bases between. The CDR3 length is 11 residues.

The chain is built from TRBV5-1 and TRBJ1-4, with a tentative D call TRBD1 (5 bases). CDR1 SGHRS and CDR2 YFSETQ come from the germline V gene. The CDR3 consists of 16 residues. V was pared by 5 bases and J by 1 base, with 15 bases between. CDR3 sequence reads: CASRRGTGRTNEKLFF. The CDR3 DNA reads TGCGCCAGCAGACGCGGGACGGGTCGAACTAATGAAAAACTGTTTTTT.

The chain couples TRBV27 to TRBJ2-1; 12 positions match TRBD2. This CDR3 has 16 residues. Germline CDR1 and CDR2: MNHEY and SMNVEV (reference sequence). V lost 1 base to trimming and J lost 9 bases; unmatched junction nucleotides: 7. As DNA, the CDR3 is TGTGCCAGCAGTTTATTGCTAGCGGGAGGGGCCAGTGAGCAGTTCTTC. Protein: CASSLLLAGGASEQFF.

The rearrangement uses TRBV7-6 and TRBJ1-5; no reliable D call. Trimming cost V 0 bases and J 2 bases, with 5 bases left between them. CDR3 length equals 14 residues. Germline assignment: CDR1 SGHVS and CDR2 FNYEAQ. Here the CDR3 DNA reads TGTGCCAGCAGCTTAGCGCCAGGCAATCAGCCCCAGCATTTT. Its protein product is CASSLAPGNQPQHF.

This chain's CDR3 is CASSPPTGVGYEQFF. CDR3 bases: TGTGCCAGCTCACCACCGACAGGGGTTGGGTACGAGCAGTTCTTC. The chain has TRBV18 and TRBJ2-1; TRBD1 matches 8 bases. The CDR3 has 15 residues. Trimming removed 0 bases from V and 10 bases from J; junction bases left unmatched: 8. Germline CDR1 is KGHSH and CDR2 is LQKENI.

The chain joins TRBV6-4 to TRBJ2-1; the match to TRBD2 covers 10 bases. CDR1 MRHNA and CDR2 SNTAGT come from the germline V gene. The CDR3 is 17 amino acids. With 4 bases clipped from V and 0 bases from J, the junction kept 6 bases outside the gene matches. The CDR3 loop is CASSAGLAWSSYNEQFF. The CDR3 bases are TGTGCCAGCAGTGCGGGACTAGCGTGGAGCTCCTACAATGAGCAGTTCTTC.

The V call is TRBV19, the J call TRBJ1-1; TRBD1 is a possible D gene (5 bases). Germline V CDR1 and CDR2: LNHDA, SQIVND (reference sequence). This CDR3 is built from 14 residues. V was pared by 4 bases and J by 0 bases, with 9 bases between. The CDR3 sequence: CASSTWTMNTEAFF. As DNA, the CDR3 is TGTGCCAGTAGTACGTGGACAATGAACACTGAAGCTTTCTTT. The variable domain in full, completed from reference TRBV19 and TRBJ1-1, reads DGGITQSPKYLFRKEGQNVTLSCEQNLNHDAMYWYRQDPGQGLRLIYYSQIVNDFQKGDIAEGYSVSREKKESFPLTVTSAQKNPTAFYLCASSTWTMNTEAFFGQGTRLTVV.

In this sample, this clone turned up once. The J gene is TRBJ1-5, the V gene TRBV7-9, with D unresolved. Trimming left V 5 bases short and J 3 bases short, with 8 bases between. Per germline, CDR1 SEHNR and CDR2 FQNEAQ (reference sequence). This CDR3 is built from 13 residues. As DNA, the CDR3 is TGTGCCAGCAGCAACGGGGTCAATCAGCCCCAGCATTTT. Its translation is CASSNGVNQPQHF.

The V gene is TRBV29-1, the J gene TRBJ2-7, with 8 nucleotides matching TRBD1. The CDR3 runs 14 residues. Germline-derived CDR1 and CDR2 are SQVTM and ANQGSEA. V dropped 5 bases and J dropped 4; count of bases not matched to a gene: 10. The CDR3 reads CSVLRDRGGYEQYF. Written as DNA, the CDR3 is TGCAGCGTTCTCAGAGACAGGGGAGGATACGAGCAGTACTTC.

The rearrangement uses TRBV6-5 and TRBJ1-1; 7 bases are a match to TRBD1. The V gene's germline CDR1 is MNHEY and CDR2 SVGAGI. The CDR3 loop spans 13 amino acids. J was trimmed by 1 base and V by 8 bases; bases with no gene match: 4. As DNA, the CDR3 is TGTGCCAGCGGCCGGACAGGGAACACTGAAGCTTTCTTT. As protein: CASGRTGNTEAFF.